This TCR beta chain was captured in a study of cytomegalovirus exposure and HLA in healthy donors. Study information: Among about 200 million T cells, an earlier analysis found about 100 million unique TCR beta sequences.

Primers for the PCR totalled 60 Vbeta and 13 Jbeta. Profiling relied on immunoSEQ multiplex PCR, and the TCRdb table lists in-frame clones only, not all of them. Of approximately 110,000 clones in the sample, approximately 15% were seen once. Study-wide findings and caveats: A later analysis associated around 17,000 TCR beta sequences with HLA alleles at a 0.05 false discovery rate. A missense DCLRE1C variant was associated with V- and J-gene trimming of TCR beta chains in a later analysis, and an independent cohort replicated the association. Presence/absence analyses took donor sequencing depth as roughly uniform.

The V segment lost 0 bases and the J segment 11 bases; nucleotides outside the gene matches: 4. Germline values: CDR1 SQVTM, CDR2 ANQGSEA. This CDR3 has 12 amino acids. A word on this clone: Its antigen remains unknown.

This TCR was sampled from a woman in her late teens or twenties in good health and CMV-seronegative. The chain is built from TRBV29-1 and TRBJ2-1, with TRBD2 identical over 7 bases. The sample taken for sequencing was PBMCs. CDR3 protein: CSVEEGRGQQFF. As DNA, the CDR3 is TGCAGCGTTGAAGAAGGGAGGGGTCAGCAGTTCTTC.